The 24 T cell receptor beta chains below all came from one sample that was sequenced in a study of cytomegalovirus exposure and HLA in healthy donors. With 60 Vbeta and 13 Jbeta primers, the PCR was carried out. Produced via immunoSEQ multiplex PCR; TCRdb's table is partial and in-frame only. The data show roughly 130,000 clones, less than 75% seen once. The sequenced sample was PBMCs. These receptors were taken from a woman in her 40s in good health and CMV-seropositive.

This clone was seen a handful of times. V is TRBV5-4 and J is TRBJ2-5, with D uncertain. The V end lost 4 bases, the J end lost 2 bases, and 9 bases lay between the germline ends. The CDR3 is made up of 13 amino acids. In germline, CDR1 is SGHNT, CDR2 YYREEE (reference sequence). In nucleotides, the CDR3 is TGTGCCAGCAGCCCCCACAAGCAAGAGACCCAGTACTTC. Its protein product is CASSPHKQETQYF.

The gene calls are TRBV9 and TRBJ1-5; maybe TRBD1 (5 bases). There are 14 residues in the CDR3. V was pared by 2 bases and J by 6 bases, with 12 bases between. Germline V gene data show CDR1 as SGDLS and CDR2 as YYNGEE. Here the CDR3 DNA reads TGTGCCAGCAGCGTGAGCGGGGGGACTCAGCCCCAGCATTTT. Protein sequence: CASSVSGGTQPQHF.

This clone was picked up a small number of times. The rearrangement uses TRBV14 and TRBJ2-7, with D possibly matching TRBD1 (6 bases). V lost 3 bases and J lost 3, with 15 bases in between. Looked up from germline, CDR1 is SGHDN and CDR2 is FVKESK. This CDR3 region has 15 residues. The CDR3 DNA follows: TGTGCCAGCAGCCAGCCAGGGGCCTTCGGCTACGAGCAGTACTTC. Its translation is CASSQPGAFGYEQYF.

This chain connects TRBV10-3 to TRBJ2-5, with D perhaps matching TRBD2 (5 bases). The CDR3 spans 13 residues. Germline CDR1 reads ENHRY; CDR2 reads SYGVKD. V lost 10 bases to trimming and J lost 3 bases, with 15 bases between them. The CDR3 protein is CATAERAEETQYF. The CDR3 DNA sequence: TGTGCCACGGCGGAGAGGGCCGAAGAGACCCAGTACTTC.

The chain joins TRBV27 to TRBJ1-2; TRBD1 aligns across 12 bases. Losses at the gene ends were 6 bases for V and 3 bases for J; bases not matched to a gene: 8. The CDR3 sequence is 16 residues long. From germline, CDR1 is MNHEY and CDR2 SMNVEV (reference sequence). The CDR3 region has the DNA TGTGCCAGCAGACCGGGACAGGGGGCGGTGGACTATGGCTACACCTTC. It is translated as CASRPGQGAVDYGYTF.

The table lists this clone with a count of one. V and J are TRBV7-2 and TRBJ1-4; D is unclear. Germline loops: CDR1 SGHTA, CDR2 FQGNSA. CDR3 length equals 15 residues. Trimming cost V 1 base and J 2 bases, with 8 bases left between them. The CDR3 loop is CASSLDPVTNEKLFF. CDR3 DNA sequence: TGTGCCAGCAGCTTAGATCCCGTTACTAATGAAAAACTGTTTTTT.

The CDR3 loop is CASSPTRARSGANVLTF. CDR3 in DNA: TGTGCCAGCAGCCCAACCAGGGCCCGCTCTGGGGCCAACGTCCTGACTTTC. The genes are TRBV7-6 and TRBJ2-6; the D gene is possibly TRBD1 (5 bases). In germline, CDR1 is SGHVS, CDR2 FNYEAQ. Trimming shortened V by 5 bases and J by 0 bases, and 14 bases separated the two germline ends. The length of the CDR3 is 17 residues.

The sample holds one count of this clone. This chain joins TRBV7-8 and TRBJ2-1; the match to TRBD2 covers 7 bases. V shed 2 bases and J 11 bases; nucleotides not matched to a gene: 9. Germline lookup yields CDR1 SGHVS and CDR2 FQNEAQ. The CDR3 contains 14 residues. The CDR3 protein is CASSLLREGPQQFF. The CDR3 DNA reads TGTGCCAGCAGCTTACTGAGGGAGGGGCCACAGCAGTTCTTC.

This sequence joins TRBV7-2 and TRBJ2-6; D call uncertain. CDR1 and CDR2 (germline): SGHTA, FQGNSA. This CDR3 has 15 residues. The V and J ends lost 1 base and 0 bases respectively, with 4 bases between them. The CDR3, as DNA: TGTGCCAGCAGCTTAGGGAGCTCTGGGGCCAACGTCCTGACTTTC. Encoded protein: CASSLGSSGANVLTF.

The chain employs TRBV5-1 and TRBJ2-2; D gene uncertain. There are 15 residues in the CDR3. Germline V lookup: CDR1 SGHRS, CDR2 YFSETQ. V was trimmed by 0 bases and J by 7 bases, leaving 13 bases between them. The CDR3 nucleotides are TGCGCCAGCAGCTTGGATCAGGTTTCAAGCGGGGAGCTGTTTTTT. The encoded protein is CASSLDQVSSGELFF.

In DNA, the CDR3 is TGCGCCAGCAGCCGGCAGGGGACCCTGTCCCCCCAGCGGGGGGTTGAAGAGACCCAGTACTTC. Protein sequence: CASSRQGTLSPQRGVEETQYF. This chain connects TRBV5-1 to TRBJ2-5; 9 bases agree with TRBD2. The ends lost 4 bases at V and 3 bases at J; junction bases unmatched: 25. Germline assignment: CDR1 SGHRS and CDR2 YFSETQ. This CDR3 has 21 amino acids.

The chain combines TRBV19 with TRBJ2-1, with TRBD1 matching 10 bases. The V segment lost 3 bases and the J segment 7 bases; nucleotides outside the gene matches: 6. The germline gives CDR1 LNHDA, CDR2 SQIVND (reference sequence). This CDR3 is built from 15 residues. DNA of the CDR3: TGTGCCAGTAGTATGGGGACAGGGGTCAGAAATGAGCAGTTCTTC. This sequence encodes CASSMGTGVRNEQFF.

This chain links TRBV5-1 with TRBJ1-5, with a possible D match to TRBD1 (6 bases). The germline CDR1 and CDR2 sequences are SGHRS and YFSETQ. This CDR3 has 15 amino acids. Trimming stripped 1 base from V and 2 bases from J, with 10 bases between. CDR3 DNA: TGCGCCAGCAGCTTGTCAGGGGCCGGCAATCAGCCCCAGCATTTT. Residues: CASSLSGAGNQPQHF.

V usage is TRBV5-6 and J usage is TRBJ2-7; 9 nucleotides align to TRBD1. CDR1 SGHDT and CDR2 YYEEEE come from the germline V gene. The CDR3 contains 16 residues. V dropped 4 bases and J dropped 4; count of bases not matched to a gene: 12. CDR3 sequence reads: CASSKMSGQGRYEQYF. The CDR3 DNA follows: TGTGCCAGCAGCAAAATGTCGGGACAGGGAAGATACGAGCAGTACTTC. Together with reference TRBV5-6 and TRBJ2-7, the CDR3 gives the full variable domain: DAGVTQSPTHLIKTRGQQVTLRCSPKSGHDTVSWYQQALGQGPQFIFQYYEEEERQRGNFPDRFSGHQFPNYSSELNVNALLLGDSALYLCASSKMSGQGRYEQYFGPGTRLTVT.

This chain connects TRBV28 to TRBJ1-1; the D is unclear. Deletions cut 5 bases from V and 7 bases from J, with 20 bases between. CDR1 is MDHEN and CDR2 is SYDVKM in the germline V gene. The CDR3 is 15 residues long. CDR3 loop: CASSTEGRGGGEAFF. The CDR3 nucleotides read TGTGCCAGCAGTACAGAGGGTCGGGGAGGTGGTGAAGCTTTCTTT.

The chain carries TRBV9 and TRBJ2-2, with 9 bases aligning to TRBD2. Germline CDR1 SGDLS, CDR2 YYNGEE. V shed 8 bases and J 2 bases; nucleotides not matched to a gene: 7. This CDR3 contains 15 residues. Written as DNA, the CDR3 is TGTGCCAGTAGGAGCGGGAGGCCTAACACCGGGGAGCTGTTTTTT. Translation gives CASRSGRPNTGELFF.

The chain joins TRBV28 to TRBJ2-1, with TRBD1 matching 12 bases. Trimming cost V 5 bases and J 9 bases; bases outside gene matches: 8. The CDR3 spans 15 residues. Germline V lookup: CDR1 MDHEN, CDR2 SYDVKM. Written as DNA, the CDR3 is TGTGCCAGCAGTCCAACCGGGACAGGGGGCCTTGAGCAGTTCTTC. Translating gives CASSPTGTGGLEQFF.

This chain joins TRBV5-1 and TRBJ1-4; 7 bases fit TRBD1. The CDR3 extends over 14 amino acids. Germline V gene sequence: CDR1 SGHRS, CDR2 YFSETQ. Unmatched junction bases numbered 4, after V lost 0 bases and J lost 8 bases. This CDR3 is CASSLGGGEEKLFF. Here the CDR3 DNA reads TGCGCCAGCAGCTTGGGAGGGGGCGAGGAAAAACTGTTTTTT.

The J gene is TRBJ2-1, the V gene TRBV7-6; no clear D. Germline values: CDR1 SGHVS, CDR2 FNYEAQ. The V and J ends lost 1 base and 2 bases respectively, with 6 bases between them. This CDR3 spans 14 amino acids. The CDR3 here is CASSLGRTYNEQFF. The CDR3 bases are TGTGCCAGCAGCTTAGGTAGAACCTACAATGAGCAGTTCTTC.

The chain combines TRBV18 with TRBJ2-1; TRBD2 matches at 8 bases. The length of the CDR3 is 14 residues. The V and J ends lost 2 bases and 5 bases, in that order; junction bases with no gene match: 2. Germline loops: CDR1 KGHSH, CDR2 LQKENI. The CDR3 loop reads CASSPTSGDNEQFF. DNA for the CDR3: TGTGCCAGCTCACCAACTAGCGGAGACAATGAGCAGTTCTTC.

This clone was seen a handful of times. V and J are TRBV28 and TRBJ1-1, with TRBD1 matching 8 bases. The length of the CDR3 is 20 residues. Germline CDR1 MDHEN, CDR2 SYDVKM. V trimming: 5 bases; J trimming: 0 bases; junction bases outside the gene matches: 20. The CDR3 coding sequence is TGTGCCAGCAGTCCGACCCCGGGACAGGCCTCCACAACTATGAACACTGAAGCTTTCTTT. Translated: CASSPTPGQASTTMNTEAFF.

The rearrangement links TRBV30 to TRBJ1-1, with 8 bases lining up with TRBD1. V gave up 5 bases and J gave up 4 bases; unmatched junction bases: 12. The length of the CDR3 is 15 residues. Germline V gene data show CDR1 as GTSNPN and CDR2 as SVGIG (reference sequence). CDR3 nucleotides: TGTGCCTGGGGGACAGGTAGTGTAATGGGCACTGAAGCTTTCTTT. Its protein product is CAWGTGSVMGTEAFF.

The V and J genes are TRBV7-2 and TRBJ1-4, with unresolved D. The CDR3 runs to 13 residues. Germline V lookup: CDR1 SGHTA, CDR2 FQGNSA. Trimming removed 4 bases at V and 13 bases at J, with 16 bases between. CDR3 DNA: TGTGCCAGCAGCTATCCCGTGGGCGAGGGACTGTTTTTT. Protein sequence: CASSYPVGEGLFF.

The chain joins TRBV28 to TRBJ2-5; a possible D gene is TRBD1 (6 bases). The J call is uncertain, as TRBJ2-7 better fits the DNA end. Germline V lookup: CDR1 MDHEN, CDR2 SYDVKM. The CDR3 spans 12 residues. The CDR3 bases are TGTGCCAGCCGGGACAACTCCTACGAGCAGTACTTC. Its translation is CASRDNSYEQYF.